The next 8 T cell receptor beta chains were all read from a single sample in a study of blood T cell repertoires in COVID-19. Generated by immunoSEQ multiplex PCR, the TCRdb table keeps only in-frame clones and is missing some. This table holds some 120,000 clones, about 80% found once. Specimen: peripheral blood. The origin of the receptors is a man in his 70s with active or convalescent COVID-19.

The V call is TRBV7-3, the J call TRBJ2-3; maybe TRBD1 (5 bases). The CDR3 length is 14 residues. With 2 bases removed from V and 2 bases from J, the gap between germline ends came to 8 bases. The germline gives CDR1 SGHTA, CDR2 FQGTGA. DNA for the CDR3: TGTGCCAGCAGCTTACGACAGCCCACAGATACGCAGTATTTT. Its protein product is CASSLRQPTDTQYF. Looking up the rest from reference TRBV7-3 and TRBJ2-3 gives the full variable domain: GAGVSQTPSNKVTEKGKYVELRCDPISGHTALYWYRQSLGQGPEFLIYFQGTGAADDSGLPNDRFFAVRPEGSVSTLKIQRTERGDSAVYLCASSLRQPTDTQYFGPGTRLTVL.

As concerns this clone: A much larger clone differs from this one at a single base, so this may be a read error. Additional DNA sequences in this sample encode the identical CDR3. V and J are TRBV5-3 and TRBJ1-5, with unresolved D. TRBV5-3 is flagged as an ORF with uncertain function. This CDR3 is built from 15 residues. CDR3 DNA sequence: TGTGCTAGAAACAAGGGAGATTGGAGCAATCAGCCCCAGCATTTT. Translation: CARNKGDWSNQPQHF.

This clone occurred once. The V call is TRBV21-1, the J call TRBJ2-7; the table's D call, TRBD2, has no DNA check behind it. TRBV21-1 is designated a pseudogene. The CDR3 covers 16 residues. The CDR3: CASSKPSGTKSDEQYF. As DNA, the CDR3 is TGTGCCAGCAGCAAACCGAGCGGGACCAAGTCCGACGAGCAGTACTTC.

This rearrangement joins TRBV6-2 or TRBV6-3 to TRBJ2-2; 8 nucleotides align to TRBD2. J gave up 3 bases and V 2 bases, and 8 bases lay outside the gene matches. This CDR3 region has 17 residues. Germline lookup yields CDR1 MNHEY and CDR2 SVGEGT. CDR3 sequence: CASSYPQRERYTGELFF. In nucleotides, the CDR3 is TGTGCCAGCAGTTACCCGCAGCGGGAGCGATACACCGGGGAGCTGTTTTTT.

The V gene is TRBV10-3, the J gene TRBJ1-1, with D uncertain. V lost 4 bases and J 8 bases, leaving 8 bases between the germline ends. CDR3 length: 11 amino acids. CDR1 and CDR2 from the germline V gene are ENHRY and SYGVKD. CDR3 bases: TGTGCCATCAGTGCAGGTCGCGAAGCTTTCTTT. It specifies CAISAGREAFF.

The rearrangement joins TRBV18 to TRBJ2-5, with a tentative D call TRBD1 (5 bases). V was cut by 0 bases and J by 5 bases, with 10 bases left in between. Germline values: CDR1 KGHSH, CDR2 LQKENI. The length of the CDR3 is 14 residues. This CDR3 reads CASSPPARAETQYF. In DNA form, the CDR3 reads TGTGCCAGCTCACCACCAGCCAGGGCCGAGACCCAGTACTTC.

The chain recombines TRBV2 with TRBJ1-5, with unresolved D. Germline loops: CDR1 SNHLY, CDR2 FYNNEI. V lost 2 bases to trimming and J lost 0 bases, with 11 bases between them. This CDR3 has 16 amino acids. The DNA for the CDR3 is TGTGCCAGCAGTGAACCGGGAGGAATTAGCAATCAGCCCCAGCATTTT. Translating it yields CASSEPGGISNQPQHF.

This rearrangement joins TRBV11-2 to TRBJ1-1; D unresolved. The CDR3 is 15 amino acids. The V and J ends lost 1 base and 1 base respectively, with 10 bases between them. Germline lookup yields CDR1 SGHAT and CDR2 FQNNGV. CDR3 in DNA: TGTGCCAGCAGCTTAGCCCCGGGTGCGAACACTGAAGCTTTCTTT. This codes for CASSLAPGANTEAFF.